This T cell receptor (beta chain) was sequenced during a study of metastatic and nonmetastatic thyroid tumors (TCRdb year 2020). Study-level background: The researchers compared repertoires between peripheral blood samples and tumor or nodule tissue samples from patients with malignant or benign thyroid disease. The study at large found these results: TCR beta diversity was reported as significantly higher in malignant tumors than in benign nodules, in both blood and tumor samples.

This clone was counted ten times or more. Its antigen is unknown. Base qualities are missing; no much larger clone stands one base away. No treatment had been received by any patient before thyroid surgery. The study retrospectively analysed patient clinical samples collected from about 2012 to 2019 using T-cell receptor beta sequencing. The library was generated by PCR. The instrument was an Illumina HiSeq 4000. High-throughput sequencing was used to profile the TCR beta-chain CDR3 region of every patient. Under the source paper's analysis protocol: The researchers built a classifier to tell apart papillary thyroid cancer patients with distant metastasis, based on CDR3 differences among clinicopathological groups. The Shannon index was used to measure repertoire diversity, and the Morisita-Horn index was used to measure how similar tumor and blood repertoires were. The public reads were reprocessed in TCRdb via fastp at Q25 and MiXCR, keeping in-frame beta chains. The V and J calls, along with clone size, are taken from TCRdb and not from the paper's own processing. This sample gives roughly 72,000 clones in total; less than 20% of them show up just once. Jointly, the top ten make up roughly 13% of the sample.

This sequence was found in a female donor with papillary thyroid cancer or a benign thyroid nodule (not recorded which). Some clones in this sample may be carry-over from other donors' samples. Sequenced input: blood.

The DNA sequence reads TGTGCCAGCAGGCAGACAGGGGCCGGAAACACCATATATTTT. This codes for CASRQTGAGNTIYF. The sequence joins TRBV2 to TRBJ1-3; 8 bases in between match TRBD1. CDR1 SNHLY and CDR2 FYNNEI were looked up in the germline V gene. The CDR3 starts with the cysteine, ends with the phenylalanine, and has 14 residues. CDR3 DNA is the only sequence kept; it has 42 bases, read in frame from the first base. After removal of 6 bases from V and 4 bases from J, the junction retains 5 bases not matched to a gene.